The TCR beta chain described here comes from a study of T cell changes during pregnancy in multiple sclerosis. V gave up 4 bases and J gave up 8 bases; unmatched junction bases: 4. Germline V gene sequence: CDR1 MNHNS, CDR2 SASEGT. This CDR3 contains 12 residues. Sequencing was performed with immunoSEQ multiplex PCR; in TCRdb, only in-frame clones are kept and a portion is missing. The table includes fewer than 65,000 clones, roughly 90% detected once. This sequence joins TRBV6-1 and TRBJ1-2; 7 bases agree with TRBD1. This clonotype was sampled from a female donor with multiple sclerosis, enrolled in a pregnancy study. Sequences were derived from CD4+ T cells from peripheral blood mononuclear cells, sampled after pregnancy. The CDR3 DNA is TGTGCCAGCAGTGGACAGGGAAAGGGCTACACCTTC. It yields the protein CASSGQGKGYTF.